The clone carrying this T cell receptor beta chain was picked up a small number of times. The antigen remains unidentified. V was pared by 0 bases and J by 2 bases, with 12 bases between. This CDR3 region has 15 residues. Germline V gene lookup returns CDR1 SGDLS and CDR2 YYNGEE. TCRdb analysed the 5' RACE reads with MiXCR anew, one entry per CDR3 protein. There are 250,000 to 350,000 distinct CDR3 sequences in the sample; around 18% occur only once, and 7.8% lies in the top ten. This sample is part of a study of CD8 T cells in ankylosing spondylitis. Notes on the study in general: There was a TCR beta motif, made of several highly homologous variants, that appeared characteristic of ankylosing spondylitis blood.

The chain is built from TRBV9 and TRBJ2-7, with a tentative D call TRBD2 (6 bases). The sequencing input was blood, either unsorted or a sorted T cell fraction (not recorded which). This clonotype originated in a male donor with ankylosing spondylitis or in good health (not recorded which). The CDR3 DNA reads TGTGCCAGCAGCGTAGTTGTGACTAGGACCTACGAGCAGTACGTC. Translation: CASSVVVTRTYEQYV.